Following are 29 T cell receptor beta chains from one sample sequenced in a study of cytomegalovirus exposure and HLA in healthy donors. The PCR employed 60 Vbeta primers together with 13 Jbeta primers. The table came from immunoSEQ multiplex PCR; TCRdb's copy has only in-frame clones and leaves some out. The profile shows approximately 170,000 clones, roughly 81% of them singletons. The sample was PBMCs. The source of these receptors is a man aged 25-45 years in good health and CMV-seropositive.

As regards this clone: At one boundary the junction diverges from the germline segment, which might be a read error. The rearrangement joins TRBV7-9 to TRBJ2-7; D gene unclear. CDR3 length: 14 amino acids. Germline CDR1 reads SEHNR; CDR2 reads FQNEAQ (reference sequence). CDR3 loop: CSSSLISAHYEQYF. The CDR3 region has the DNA TGTTCCAGCAGCCTTATCTCCGCACACTACGAGCAGTACTTC.

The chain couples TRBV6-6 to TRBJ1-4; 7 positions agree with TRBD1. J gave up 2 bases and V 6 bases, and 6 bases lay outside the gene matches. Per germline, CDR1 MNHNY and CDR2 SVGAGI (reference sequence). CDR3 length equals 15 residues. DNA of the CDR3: TGTGCCAGCAGGCTAGCGGGACAGACTAATGAAAAACTGTTTTTT. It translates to CASRLAGQTNEKLFF.

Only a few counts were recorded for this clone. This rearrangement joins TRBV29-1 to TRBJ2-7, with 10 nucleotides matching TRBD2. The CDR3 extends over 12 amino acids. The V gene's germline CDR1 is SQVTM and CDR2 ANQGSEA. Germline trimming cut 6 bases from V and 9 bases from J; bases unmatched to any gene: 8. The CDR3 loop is CSVGSGREGQYF. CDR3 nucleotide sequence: TGCAGCGTGGGAAGCGGGAGGGAGGGGCAGTACTTC.

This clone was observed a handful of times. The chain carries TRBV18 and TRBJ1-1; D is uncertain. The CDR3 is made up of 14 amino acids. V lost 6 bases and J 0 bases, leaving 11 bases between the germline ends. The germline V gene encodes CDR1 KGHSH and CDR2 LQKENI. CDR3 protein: CASSEGTLNTEAFF. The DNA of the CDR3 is TGTGCCAGCTCGGAGGGAACTTTGAACACTGAAGCTTTCTTT.

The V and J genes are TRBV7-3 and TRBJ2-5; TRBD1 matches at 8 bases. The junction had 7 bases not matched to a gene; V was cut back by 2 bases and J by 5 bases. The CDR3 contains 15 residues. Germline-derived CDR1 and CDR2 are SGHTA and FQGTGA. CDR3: CASSLAGGDRETQYF. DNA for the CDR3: TGTGCCAGCAGCTTAGCAGGGGGCGATCGGGAGACCCAGTACTTC.

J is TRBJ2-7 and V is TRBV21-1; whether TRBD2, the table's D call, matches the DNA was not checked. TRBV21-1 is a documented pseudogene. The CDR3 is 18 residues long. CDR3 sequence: CASSIPNTGLAASYEQYV. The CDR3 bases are TGTGCCAGCAGCATCCCGAACACCGGACTAGCGGCCTCCTACGAGCAGTACGTC.

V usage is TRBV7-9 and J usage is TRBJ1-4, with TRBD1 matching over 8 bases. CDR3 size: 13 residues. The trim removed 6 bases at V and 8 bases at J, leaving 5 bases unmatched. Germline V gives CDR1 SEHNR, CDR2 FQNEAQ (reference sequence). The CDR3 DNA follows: TGTGCCAGCAGTTCGACAGGGGCGGAAAAACTGTTTTTT. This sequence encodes CASSSTGAEKLFF.

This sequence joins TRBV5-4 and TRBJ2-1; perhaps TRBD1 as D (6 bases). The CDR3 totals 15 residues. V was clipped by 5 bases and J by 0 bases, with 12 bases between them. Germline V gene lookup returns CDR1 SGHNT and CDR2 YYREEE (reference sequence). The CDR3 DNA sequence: TGTGCCAGCAGTCGGGACAAGAGCTCCTACAATGAGCAGTTCTTC. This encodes CASSRDKSSYNEQFF.

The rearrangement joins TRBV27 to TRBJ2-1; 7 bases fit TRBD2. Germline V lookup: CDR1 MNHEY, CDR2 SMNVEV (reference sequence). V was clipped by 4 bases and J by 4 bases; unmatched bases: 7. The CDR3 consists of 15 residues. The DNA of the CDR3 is TGTGCCAGCAGTTCCCGCCTAGCGGATTACAATGAGCAGTTCTTC. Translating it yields CASSSRLADYNEQFF.

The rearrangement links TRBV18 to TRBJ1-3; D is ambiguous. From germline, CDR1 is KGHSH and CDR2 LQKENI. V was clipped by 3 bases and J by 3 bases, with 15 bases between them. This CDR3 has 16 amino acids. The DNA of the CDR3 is TGTGCCAGCTCACCCCTCTCCGAATTGAGTGGAAACACCATATATTTT. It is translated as CASSPLSELSGNTIYF.

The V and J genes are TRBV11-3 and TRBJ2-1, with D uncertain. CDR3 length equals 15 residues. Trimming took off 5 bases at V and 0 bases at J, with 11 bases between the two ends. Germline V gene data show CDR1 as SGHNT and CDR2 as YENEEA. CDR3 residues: CASSPQLGSYNEQFF. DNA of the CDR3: TGTGCCAGCAGCCCCCAACTTGGCTCCTACAATGAGCAGTTCTTC. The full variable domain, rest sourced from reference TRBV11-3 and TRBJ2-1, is EAGVVQSPRYKIIEKKQPVAFWCNPISGHNTLYWYLQNLGQGPELLIRYENEEAVDDSQLPKDRFSAERLKGVDSTLKIQPAELGDSAVYLCASSPQLGSYNEQFFGPGTRLTVL.

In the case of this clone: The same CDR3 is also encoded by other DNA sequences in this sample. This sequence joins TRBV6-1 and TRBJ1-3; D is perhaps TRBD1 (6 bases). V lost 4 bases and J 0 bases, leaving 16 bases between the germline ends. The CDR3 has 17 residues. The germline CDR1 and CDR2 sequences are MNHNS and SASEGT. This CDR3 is CASSATGSLSSGNTIYF. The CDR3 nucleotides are TGTGCCAGCAGTGCGACAGGATCACTGAGCTCTGGAAACACCATATATTTT.

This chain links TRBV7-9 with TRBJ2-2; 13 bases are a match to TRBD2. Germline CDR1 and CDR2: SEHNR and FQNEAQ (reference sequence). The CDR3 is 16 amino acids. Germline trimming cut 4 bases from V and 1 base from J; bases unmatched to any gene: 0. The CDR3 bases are TGTGCCAGCAGCTGGACTAGCGGGAGGAACACCGGGGAGCTGTTTTTT. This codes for CASSWTSGRNTGELFF. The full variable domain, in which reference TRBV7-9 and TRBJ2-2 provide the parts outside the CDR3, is DTGVSQNPRHKITKRGQNVTFRCDPISEHNRLYWYRQTLGQGPEFLTYFQNEAQLEKSRLLSDRFSAERPKGSFSTLEIQRTEQGDSAMYLCASSWTSGRNTGELFFGEGSRLTVL.

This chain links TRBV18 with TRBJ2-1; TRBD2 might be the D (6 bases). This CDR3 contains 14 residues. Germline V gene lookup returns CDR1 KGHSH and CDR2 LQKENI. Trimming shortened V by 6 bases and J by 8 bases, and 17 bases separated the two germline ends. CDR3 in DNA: TGTGCCAGCTCCTTGGGAGGCAGTCAGTATGAGCAGTTCTTC. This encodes CASSLGGSQYEQFF.

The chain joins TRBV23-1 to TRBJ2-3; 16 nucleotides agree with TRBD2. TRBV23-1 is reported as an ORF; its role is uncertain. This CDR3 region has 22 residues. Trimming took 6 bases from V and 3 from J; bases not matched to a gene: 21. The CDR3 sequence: CASSQADDSSGTSGRGTDTQYF. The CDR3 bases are TGCGCCAGCAGCCAGGCCGATGACTCTAGCGGGACTAGCGGGAGGGGTACAGATACGCAGTATTTT.

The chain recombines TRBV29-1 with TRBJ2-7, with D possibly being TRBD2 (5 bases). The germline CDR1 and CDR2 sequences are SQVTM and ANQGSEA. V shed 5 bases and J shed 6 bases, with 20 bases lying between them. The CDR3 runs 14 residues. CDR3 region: CSVKVSAEVGEQYF. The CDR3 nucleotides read TGCAGCGTTAAGGTTTCGGCGGAGGTTGGCGAGCAGTACTTC.

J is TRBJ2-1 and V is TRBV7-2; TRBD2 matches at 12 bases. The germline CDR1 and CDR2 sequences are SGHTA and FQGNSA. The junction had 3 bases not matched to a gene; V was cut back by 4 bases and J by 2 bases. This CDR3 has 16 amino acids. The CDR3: CASSYPSGRAYNEQFF. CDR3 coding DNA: TGTGCCAGCAGCTACCCTAGCGGGAGGGCCTACAATGAGCAGTTCTTC. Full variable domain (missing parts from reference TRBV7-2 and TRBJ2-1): GAGVSQSPSNKVTEKGKDVELRCDPISGHTALYWYRQSLGQGLEFLIYFQGNSAPDKSGLPSDRFSAERTGGSVSTLTIQRTQQEDSAVYLCASSYPSGRAYNEQFFGPGTRLTVL.

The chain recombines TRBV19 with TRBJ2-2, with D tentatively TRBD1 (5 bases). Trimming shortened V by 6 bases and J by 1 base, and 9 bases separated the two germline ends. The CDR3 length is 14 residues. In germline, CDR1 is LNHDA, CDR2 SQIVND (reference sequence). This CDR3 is CASSLQENTGELFF. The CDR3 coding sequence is TGTGCCAGTAGCCTACAGGAGAACACCGGGGAGCTGTTTTTT.

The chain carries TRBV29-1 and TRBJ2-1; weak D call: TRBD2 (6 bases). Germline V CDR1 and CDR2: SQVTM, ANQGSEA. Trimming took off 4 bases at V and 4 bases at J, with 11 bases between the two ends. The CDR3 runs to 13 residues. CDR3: CSVGSGRYNEQFF. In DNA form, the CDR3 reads TGCAGCGTTGGGAGCGGGCGTTACAATGAGCAGTTCTTC.

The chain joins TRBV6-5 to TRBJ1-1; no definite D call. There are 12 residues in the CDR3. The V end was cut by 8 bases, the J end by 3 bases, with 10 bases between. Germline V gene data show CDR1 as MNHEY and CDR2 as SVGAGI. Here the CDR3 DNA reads TGTGCCAGCTCCCTGTACTACACTGAAGCTTTCTTT. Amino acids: CASSLYYTEAFF.

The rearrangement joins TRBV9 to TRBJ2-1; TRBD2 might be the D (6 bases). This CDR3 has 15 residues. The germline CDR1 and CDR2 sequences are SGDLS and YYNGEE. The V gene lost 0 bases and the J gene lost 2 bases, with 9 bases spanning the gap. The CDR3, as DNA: TGTGCCAGCAGCGTAGAGGGAGGACCCTACAATGAGCAGTTCTTC. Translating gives CASSVEGGPYNEQFF.

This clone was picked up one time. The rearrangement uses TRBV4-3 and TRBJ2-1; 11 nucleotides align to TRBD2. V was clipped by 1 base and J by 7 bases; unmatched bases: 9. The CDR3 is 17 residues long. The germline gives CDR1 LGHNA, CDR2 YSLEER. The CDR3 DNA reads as TGCGCCAGCAGCCAAGTGCGGTCTAGCGGGAGGTTTAATGAGCAGTTCTTC. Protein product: CASSQVRSSGRFNEQFF.

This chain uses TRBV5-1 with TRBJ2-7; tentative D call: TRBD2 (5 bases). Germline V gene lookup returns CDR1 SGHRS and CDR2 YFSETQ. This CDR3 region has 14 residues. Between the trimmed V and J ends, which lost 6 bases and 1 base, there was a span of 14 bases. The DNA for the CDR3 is TGCGCCAGCACTCGACGACCGGGATCCTACGAGCAGTACGTC. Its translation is CASTRRPGSYEQYV.

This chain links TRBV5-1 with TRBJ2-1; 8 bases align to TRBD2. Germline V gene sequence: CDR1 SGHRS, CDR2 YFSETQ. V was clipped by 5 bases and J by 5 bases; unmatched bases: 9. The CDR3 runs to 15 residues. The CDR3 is CASRAGTRVNNEQFF. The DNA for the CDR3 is TGCGCCAGCAGGGCCGGGACTAGGGTTAACAATGAGCAGTTCTTC.

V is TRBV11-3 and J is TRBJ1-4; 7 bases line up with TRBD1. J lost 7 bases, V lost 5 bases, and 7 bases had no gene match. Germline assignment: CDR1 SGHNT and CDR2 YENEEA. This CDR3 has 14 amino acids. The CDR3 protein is CASSHNRGSEKLFF. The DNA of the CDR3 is TGTGCCAGCAGCCATAACAGGGGCAGTGAAAAACTGTTTTTT.

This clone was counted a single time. CDR3 region: CAWSARRNTEAFF. Written as DNA, the CDR3 is TGTGCCTGGAGTGCTCGGAGGAACACTGAAGCTTTCTTT. This sequence joins TRBV30 and TRBJ1-1, with D hard to call. This CDR3 has 13 amino acids. V lost 1 base and J 1 base, leaving 7 bases between the germline ends. Germline V lookup: CDR1 GTSNPN, CDR2 SVGIG (reference sequence).

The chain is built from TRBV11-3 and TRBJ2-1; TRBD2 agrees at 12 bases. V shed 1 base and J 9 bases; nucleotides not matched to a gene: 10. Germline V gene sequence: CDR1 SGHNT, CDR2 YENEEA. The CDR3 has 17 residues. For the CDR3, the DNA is TGTGCCAGCAGCTTAGCGGCGGCTAGCGGGAGGGCCGGTGAGCAGTTCTTC. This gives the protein CASSLAAASGRAGEQFF.

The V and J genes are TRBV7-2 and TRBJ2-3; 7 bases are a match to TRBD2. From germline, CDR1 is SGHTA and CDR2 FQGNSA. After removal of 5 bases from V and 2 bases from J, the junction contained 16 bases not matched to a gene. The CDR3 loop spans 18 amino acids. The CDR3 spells CASSLTASGGGNTDTQYF. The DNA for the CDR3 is TGTGCCAGCAGCCTGACGGCTAGCGGAGGTGGAAACACAGATACGCAGTATTTT.

The DNA for the CDR3 is TGTGCCAGCAGTGGGCAACAGGGGGCCACGGGGGAAAAACTGTTTTTT. Protein product: CASSGQQGATGEKLFF. This sequence joins TRBV6-1 and TRBJ1-4, with 9 positions matching TRBD1. From germline, CDR1 is MNHNS and CDR2 SASEGT. This CDR3 has 16 residues. J lost 8 bases, V lost 4 bases, and 11 bases had no gene match.